Included here is one T cell receptor beta chain sequence, with context. This entry belongs to a study of blood T cell repertoires in COVID-19. There are 15 residues in the CDR3. Germline loops: CDR1 SGHNT, CDR2 YENEEA. The trim removed 5 bases at V and 6 bases at J, leaving 13 bases unmatched. Assay used: immunoSEQ multiplex PCR; TCRdb lists only in-frame clones, some missing. Here the sample spans about 210,000 clones, approximately 80% being singletons. This clonotype originated in a woman older than 75 with COVID-19, enrolled during active disease. The specimen was peripheral blood. V is TRBV11-3 and J is TRBJ2-7; 7 bases line up with TRBD2. Here the CDR3 reads CASSLGRGSITEQYV. The CDR3 region has the DNA TGTGCCAGCAGCCTAGGGAGGGGAAGCATTACCGAGCAGTACGTC.